These 21 T cell receptor beta chains came from one sample sequenced in a study of technical replicates of blood from a few donors. Profiled with immunoSEQ multiplex PCR; TCRdb holds only in-frame clones, not every one. The sample lists 80,000 to 90,000 clones, about 95% occurring once. Sequenced: T cells isolated from PBMCs. Receptor source: a human donor in good health.

The CDR3 DNA sequence: TGCGCCAGCAGCTTGGTACCGGGCTCCTACAATGAGCAGTTCTTC. Protein sequence: CASSLVPGSYNEQFF. The rearrangement uses TRBV5-1 and TRBJ2-1; D not resolved. The germline V and J ends were trimmed by 0 bases and 0 bases, with 7 bases remaining between them. Germline CDR1 reads SGHRS; CDR2 reads YFSETQ. This CDR3 contains 15 residues.

The chain combines TRBV4-1 with TRBJ2-3; 8 nucleotides match TRBD2. The CDR3 loop spans 16 amino acids. V gave up 4 bases and J gave up 2 bases; unmatched junction bases: 8. The germline CDR1 and CDR2 sequences are MGHRA and YSYEKL. The CDR3 is CASSRNSGASTDTQYF. The CDR3, as DNA: TGCGCCAGCAGCCGGAATAGCGGGGCCTCCACAGATACGCAGTATTTT.

V usage is TRBV6-5 and J usage is TRBJ1-1; D might be TRBD1 (5 bases). V lost 0 bases to trimming and J lost 11 bases, with 16 bases between them. CDR3 length: 14 residues. Per germline, CDR1 MNHEY and CDR2 SVGAGI. CDR3 DNA: TGTGCCAGCAGTTACTCGATCGGGGGGACGATGGCTTTCTTT. Translated, it gives CASSYSIGGTMAFF.

As regards this clone: Other DNA sequences in the same sample also yield this CDR3. V gene TRBV5-1 combines with J gene TRBJ2-7; 7 bases are shared with TRBD2. Trimming cost V 0 bases and J 0 bases; bases outside gene matches: 3. Germline assignment: CDR1 SGHRS and CDR2 YFSETQ. The CDR3 runs to 15 residues. The CDR3 is CASSLVTGGSYEQYF. CDR3 coding DNA: TGCGCCAGCAGCTTGGTTACGGGGGGCTCCTACGAGCAGTACTTC.

The chain has TRBV10-3 and TRBJ2-7, with a weak D call TRBD1 (5 bases). The V end lost 6 bases, the J end lost 2 bases, and 11 bases lay between the germline ends. Germline loops: CDR1 ENHRY, CDR2 SYGVKD. There are 13 residues in the CDR3. The CDR3 reads CAISAGYTYEQYF. In DNA form, the CDR3 reads TGTGCCATCAGCGCAGGGTATACCTACGAGCAGTACTTC.

The chain links TRBV27 to TRBJ2-1, with 8 bases fitting TRBD1. V dropped 8 bases and J dropped 6; count of bases not matched to a gene: 3. The CDR3 sequence is 12 residues long. Germline V gene data show CDR1 as MNHEY and CDR2 as SMNVEV (reference sequence). The CDR3 DNA sequence: TGTGCCAGCCTAGACAGGGGCAATGAGCAGTTCTTC. This gives the protein CASLDRGNEQFF.

This clone was detected only a few times. The chain joins TRBV4-2 to TRBJ1-3; 10 bases are a match to TRBD1. The CDR3 has 15 amino acids. The ends lost 4 bases at V and 6 bases at J; junction bases unmatched: 6. Germline V gives CDR1 LGHNA, CDR2 YNFKEQ. The CDR3 loop reads CASSLGDRGENTIYF. CDR3 in DNA: TGTGCCAGCAGCCTTGGGGACAGGGGAGAAAACACCATATATTTT.

V is TRBV5-1 and J is TRBJ2-2, with 10 bases fitting TRBD2. V trimming: 0 bases; J trimming: 7 bases; junction bases outside the gene matches: 6. Germline V gene data show CDR1 as SGHRS and CDR2 as YFSETQ. This CDR3 has 16 residues. Written as DNA, the CDR3 is TGCGCCAGCAGCTTGGTAGCGGGAGGAGTATTCGGGGAGCTGTTTTTT. Translating it yields CASSLVAGGVFGELFF.

This chain joins TRBV7-6 and TRBJ2-1, with 7 bases identical to TRBD2. In germline, CDR1 is SGHVS, CDR2 FNYEAQ. The CDR3 has 13 amino acids. J gave up 7 bases and V 4 bases, and 4 bases lay outside the gene matches. CDR3 sequence: CASSSGGMNEQFF. For the CDR3, the DNA is TGTGCCAGCAGCTCCGGGGGGATGAATGAGCAGTTCTTC.

The V call is TRBV7-9, the J call TRBJ2-7; 9 nucleotides match TRBD2. Germline CDR1 reads SEHNR; CDR2 reads FQNEAQ (reference sequence). This CDR3 has 15 residues. The V and J ends lost 0 bases and 5 bases, in that order; junction bases with no gene match: 5. CDR3 region: CASSLAVAGVHEQYF. The CDR3 DNA is TGTGCCAGCAGCTTAGCCGTAGCGGGAGTCCACGAGCAGTACTTC.

This chain uses TRBV10-3 with TRBJ2-1; 12 bases map to TRBD2. There are 15 residues in the CDR3. Germline lookup yields CDR1 ENHRY and CDR2 SYGVKD. V gave up 4 bases and J gave up 6 bases; unmatched junction bases: 4. CDR3 coding DNA: TGTGCCATCAGTGCTACGACTAGCGGGAGCAATGAGCAGTTCTTC. Protein sequence: CAISATTSGSNEQFF.

The chain is built from TRBV5-6 and TRBJ1-5; 7 bases align to TRBD1. This CDR3 is built from 14 residues. Looked up from germline, CDR1 is SGHDT and CDR2 is YYEEEE. Germline trimming cut 0 bases from V and 7 bases from J; bases unmatched to any gene: 4. The CDR3, as DNA: TGTGCCAGCAGCTTGGGGACAGGCCAACAGCCCCAGCATTTT. Protein sequence: CASSLGTGQQPQHF. Variable domain in full (rest from reference TRBV5-6 and TRBJ1-5): DAGVTQSPTHLIKTRGQQVTLRCSPKSGHDTVSWYQQALGQGPQFIFQYYEEEERQRGNFPDRFSGHQFPNYSSELNVNALLLGDSALYLCASSLGTGQQPQHFGDGTRLSIL.

This clone has only a few counts. The chain joins TRBV5-1 to TRBJ1-1; the D gene is possibly TRBD1 (6 bases). The CDR3 extends over 14 amino acids. V was clipped by 5 bases and J by 0 bases, with 11 bases between them. From germline, CDR1 is SGHRS and CDR2 YFSETQ. The CDR3 loop is CASSQDSLNTEAFF. CDR3 nucleotide sequence: TGCGCCAGCAGTCAGGACAGCTTGAACACTGAAGCTTTCTTT. The full variable domain, completed using reference TRBV5-1 and TRBJ1-1, is KAGVTQTPRYLIKTRGQQVTLSCSPISGHRSVSWYQQTPGQGLQFLFEYFSETQRNKGNFPGRFSGRQFSNSRSEMNVSTLELGDSALYLCASSQDSLNTEAFFGQGTRLTVV.

The genes are TRBV19 and TRBJ2-1; 8 bases are a match to TRBD2. The V gene end was trimmed by 10 bases and the J gene end by 3 bases; junction bases not matched to a gene: 11. The CDR3 has 15 amino acids. Looked up from germline, CDR1 is LNHDA and CDR2 is SQIVND (reference sequence). The CDR3 is CATKDGRVNYNEQFF. The CDR3 bases are TGTGCCACAAAGGACGGGAGGGTAAACTACAATGAGCAGTTCTTC.

This clone was picked up a small number of times. The chain joins TRBV9 to TRBJ1-2; D gene ambiguous. Germline loops: CDR1 SGDLS, CDR2 YYNGEE. The CDR3 is 16 residues long. Trimming removed 4 bases at V and 3 bases at J, with 19 bases between. The CDR3 protein is CASSLEPLAVDYGYTF. The DNA of the CDR3 is TGTGCCAGCAGCCTAGAACCCCTGGCAGTCGACTATGGCTACACCTTC.

This clone was picked up one time. The chain carries TRBV28 and TRBJ2-7, with 11 bases fitting TRBD2. Germline CDR1 reads MDHEN; CDR2 reads SYDVKM. J was trimmed by 12 bases and V by 4 bases; bases with no gene match: 17. The CDR3 spans 16 residues. The CDR3: CASSSPSLAGGPDGYF. CDR3 coding DNA: TGTGCCAGCAGTTCACCTTCCCTAGCGGGGGGTCCCGACGGGTACTTC.

The chain recombines TRBV9 with TRBJ1-1; TRBD1 aligns across 11 bases. The trim removed 0 bases at V and 5 bases at J, leaving 3 bases unmatched. The CDR3 totals 15 residues. Germline CDR1 and CDR2: SGDLS and YYNGEE. The DNA for the CDR3 is TGTGCCAGCAGCGTAGAGGGACAGGGGGGAACTGAAGCTTTCTTT. It specifies CASSVEGQGGTEAFF.

J is TRBJ2-3 and V is TRBV6-6, with TRBD1 matching over 7 bases. The CDR3 runs to 14 residues. The J segment lost 1 base and the V segment lost 6 bases, leaving 4 bases of the junction unmatched. CDR1 and CDR2 (germline): MNHNY, SVGAGI (reference sequence). The CDR3 DNA follows: TGTGCCAGCAGGACCACAGGGGGCACAGATACGCAGTATTTT. This sequence encodes CASRTTGGTDTQYF.

The genes are TRBV5-1 and TRBJ2-1; 10 bases are shared with TRBD1. V dropped 2 bases and J dropped 4; count of bases not matched to a gene: 3. The CDR3 extends over 15 amino acids. Germline CDR1 and CDR2: SGHRS and YFSETQ. CDR3 in amino acids: CASSLRTGGYNEQFF. CDR3 sequence (DNA): TGCGCCAGCAGCTTAAGGACAGGGGGTTACAATGAGCAGTTCTTC.

Of note for this clone: At one end the junction does not follow the germline gene, possibly because of a read error. This chain connects TRBV7-7 to TRBJ2-5, with D possibly matching TRBD1 (6 bases). This CDR3 has 14 residues. The germline V gene encodes CDR1 SSHAT and CDR2 FNYEAQ (reference sequence). CDR3 coding DNA: TGTGCTAGCAGTCCCACAACAGGGAGCGAGACCCAGTACTTC. Amino acids: CASSPTTGSETQYF.

V gene TRBV4-2 combines with J gene TRBJ2-7, with 9 bases lining up with TRBD2. V shed 0 bases, J shed 0 bases, and the junction held 18 bases outside the gene matches. This CDR3 comprises 21 residues. CDR1 is LGHNA, CDR2 YNFKEQ, per germline. CDR3 DNA: TGTGCCAGCAGCCAAGACCTGGGGGATGATAGCGGGAGAGTGAGCTCCTACGAGCAGTACTTC. This translates into CASSQDLGDDSGRVSSYEQYF.